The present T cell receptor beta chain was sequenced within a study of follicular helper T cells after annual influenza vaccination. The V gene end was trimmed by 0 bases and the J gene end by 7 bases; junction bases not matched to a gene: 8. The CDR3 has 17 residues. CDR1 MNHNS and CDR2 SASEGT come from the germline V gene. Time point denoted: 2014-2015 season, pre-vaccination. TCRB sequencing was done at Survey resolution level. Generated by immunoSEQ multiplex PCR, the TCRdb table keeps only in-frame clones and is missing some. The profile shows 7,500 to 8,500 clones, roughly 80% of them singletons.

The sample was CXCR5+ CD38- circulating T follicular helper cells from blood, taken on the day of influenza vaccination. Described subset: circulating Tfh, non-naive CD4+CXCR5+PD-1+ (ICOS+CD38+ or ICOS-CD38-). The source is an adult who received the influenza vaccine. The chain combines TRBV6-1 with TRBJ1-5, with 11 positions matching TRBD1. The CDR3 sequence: CASSEASGQGARQPQHF. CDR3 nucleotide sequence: TGTGCCAGCAGTGAAGCGTCTGGACAGGGGGCGAGGCAGCCCCAGCATTTT.